This TCR beta chain was identified in a study of patients and donors after allogeneic stem cell transplantation. TCRdb re-called the RT-PCR reads with MiXCR, one entry per CDR3 protein. The data contain 900,000 to 1,000,000 distinct CDR3 sequences, roughly 18% of them singletons. This clonotype was recorded a few times. This CDR3 comprises 14 residues. The V segment lost 6 bases and the J segment 2 bases; nucleotides outside the gene matches: 7. Per the germline V gene, CDR1 is DFQATT and CDR2 is SNEGSKA (reference sequence). The sequenced material came from blood, either unsorted or a sorted T cell fraction (not recorded which). The chain employs TRBV20-1 and TRBJ2-1, with 7 bases matching TRBD1. The TCR comes from a human donor who was either an allogeneic HSCT recipient or a stem cell or donor lymphocyte infusion donor (not recorded which). It is not recorded whose cells these are; they may come from a transplant donor. CDR3: CSATGTAAYNEQFF. Written as DNA, the CDR3 is TGCAGTGCCACCGGGACAGCAGCCTACAATGAGCAGTTCTTC.